Reported below is one T cell receptor beta chain. Its cognate antigen is unknown. Repertoires were generated with immunoSEQ multiplex PCR, while TCRdb's copy carries only in-frame clones and drops some. The sample consists of around 140,000 clones, around 90% of them appearing once. These data are taken from a study of T cell responses to AZD1222 COVID-19 vaccine. General study findings and limits: Repertoires were collected only later (after the peak T cell response had occurred). Two doses of AZD1222 preceded a rise in Spike-specific TCR breadth and depth.

This receptor was identified in an adult who received the MenACWY meningococcal vaccine as a control. Sequencing used peripheral blood, obtained 28 days after the second dose of the MenACWY control vaccine.

This CDR3 reads CASSLGSDRGPYMKLFF. CDR3 nucleotide sequence: TGTGCCAGCAGCTTAGGGTCGGACAGGGGTCCCTACATGAAACTGTTTTTT. V gene TRBV7-8 combines with J gene TRBJ1-4; 9 bases fit TRBD1. Germline-derived CDR1 and CDR2 are SGHVS and FQNEAQ. The CDR3 is 17 amino acids. The V segment lost 1 base and the J segment 11 bases; nucleotides outside the gene matches: 14. The full variable domain, in which reference TRBV7-8 and TRBJ1-4 provide the parts outside the CDR3, is GAGVSQSPRYKVAKRGQDVALRCDPISGHVSLFWYQQALGQGPEFLTYFQNEAQLDKSGLPSDRFFAERPEGSVSTLKIQRTQQEDSAVYLCASSLGSDRGPYMKLFFGSGTQLSVL.